The clone carrying this T cell receptor (beta chain) was picked up a small number of times. As processed by the authors: Scientists estimated how many nucleated cells there were by amplifying reference gene primers. Generated by immunoSEQ multiplex PCR, the TCRdb table keeps only in-frame clones and is missing some. V and J calls and clone size are as listed in that table; D and trimming were resolved from the DNA. In the table there are 100,000 to 150,000 clones, about 80% of which are singletons. The data were obtained in a study of blood T cell repertoires in COVID-19. As for the study in general: Collection of acute and convalescent COVID-19 samples took place in the United States, Italy and Spain. Sample material is recorded as cDNA or gDNA derived from T cells, B-cell-depleted T cells, or PBMCs.

The CDR3 has 12 amino acids. V was shortened by 5 bases and J by 6 bases, with 11 bases between the two germline ends. Germline assignment: CDR1 SGHVS and CDR2 FQNEAQ. This receptor was identified in a man aged 40-49 years with active or convalescent COVID-19. What was sequenced was peripheral blood. The V call is TRBV7-8, the J call TRBJ2-7; D ambiguous. The CDR3, as DNA: TGTGCCAGCAGCCCCTCCCGAGGCGAGCAGTACTTC. It yields the protein CASSPSRGEQYF.